The next 8 T cell receptor beta chains were all read from a single sample in a study of cytomegalovirus exposure and HLA in healthy donors. Amplification used 60 Vbeta primers and 13 Jbeta primers. Data came from immunoSEQ multiplex PCR; TCRdb stores just in-frame clones and leaves some out. The sample consists of about 99,000 clones, 76% of them appearing once. The sample consisted of PBMCs. The receptors derive from a woman younger than 30 in good health and CMV-seropositive.

The chain has TRBV5-1 and TRBJ2-3; 12 positions agree with TRBD2. The ends lost 4 bases at V and 5 bases at J; junction bases unmatched: 8. Germline CDR1 is SGHRS and CDR2 is YFSETQ. The CDR3 length is 16 residues. The DNA of the CDR3 is TGCGCCAGCAGCCTTACTGGACTAGCGGGGATAGATACGCAGTATTTT. Translation gives CASSLTGLAGIDTQYF.

The chain employs TRBV19 and TRBJ2-7, with D possibly matching TRBD1 (5 bases). The CDR3 contains 14 residues. Germline V gene data show CDR1 as LNHDA and CDR2 as SQIVND (reference sequence). Trimming removed 6 bases from V and 1 base from J, with 13 bases in between. The CDR3 sequence is CASRYDSLSYEQYF. Here the CDR3 DNA reads TGTGCCAGTAGATACGACAGCCTATCCTACGAGCAGTACTTC.

V gene TRBV6-5 combines with J gene TRBJ2-7; D is uncertain. V lost 0 bases to trimming and J lost 5 bases, with 5 bases between them. Germline-derived CDR1 and CDR2 are MNHEY and SVGAGI. This CDR3 has 12 residues. The CDR3 protein is CASSYSANEQYF. The CDR3 bases are TGTGCCAGCAGTTACTCGGCAAACGAGCAGTACTTC.

The gene calls are TRBV2 and TRBJ1-1; D possibly corresponds to TRBD1 (5 bases). V lost 7 bases and J 3 bases, leaving 15 bases between the germline ends. CDR1 and CDR2 from the germline V gene are SNHLY and FYNNEI. The CDR3 is made up of 14 amino acids. The CDR3 loop reads CASTQTGEHTEAFF. The CDR3 nucleotides are TGTGCCAGCACTCAAACGGGGGAGCACACTGAAGCTTTCTTT.

The chain is built from TRBV10-3 and TRBJ2-5; TRBD1 agrees at 8 bases. The last part of the DNA fits TRBJ2-7 better; the J call may be wrong. The CDR3 extends over 13 amino acids. Germline V lookup: CDR1 ENHRY, CDR2 SYGVKD. The CDR3 sequence is CAISGGQVVEQYF. The DNA of the CDR3 is TGTGCCATCAGTGGGGGACAGGTAGTCGAGCAGTACTTC.

The gene calls are TRBV28 and TRBJ2-7; 7 bases are a match to TRBD1. The germline gives CDR1 MDHEN, CDR2 SYDVKM. The CDR3 contains 15 residues. With 6 bases clipped from V and 3 bases from J, the junction kept 11 bases outside the gene matches. The CDR3 DNA is TGTGCCAGCAGATCCCCCGGGACAGAACTCTACGAGCAGTACTTC. Translation: CASRSPGTELYEQYF.

This clone has just a few counts. The V call is TRBV6-5, the J call TRBJ1-5; no firm D call. This CDR3 has 14 residues. V was shortened by 0 bases and J by 4 bases, with 7 bases between the two germline ends. CDR1 is MNHEY and CDR2 is SVGAGI in the germline V gene. The CDR3 loop reads CASSYSRLNQPQHF. In DNA, the CDR3 is TGTGCCAGCAGTTACTCGAGGCTAAATCAGCCCCAGCATTTT.

The rearrangement joins TRBV19 to TRBJ1-1; D is unresolved. This CDR3 spans 16 amino acids. Trimming took off 2 bases at V and 1 base at J, with 14 bases between the two ends. CDR1 is LNHDA, CDR2 SQIVND, per germline (reference sequence). The CDR3 here is CASSIWAARPNTEAFF. CDR3 sequence (DNA): TGTGCCAGTAGTATATGGGCAGCCAGACCGAACACTGAAGCTTTCTTT. Variable domain in full (rest from reference TRBV19 and TRBJ1-1): DGGITQSPKYLFRKEGQNVTLSCEQNLNHDAMYWYRQDPGQGLRLIYYSQIVNDFQKGDIAEGYSVSREKKESFPLTVTSAQKNPTAFYLCASSIWAARPNTEAFFGQGTRLTVV.